A selection of T cell receptor beta chains follows, all from one sample in a study of T cells in Graves' hyperthyroidism and ophthalmopathy. TCRdb passed the multiplex PCR reads through MiXCR, listing each CDR3 protein once. The table has more than 550,000 distinct CDR3 sequences, approximately 42% seen once. Specimen: peripheral blood or thyroid tissue (not recorded which). The origin of the receptors is an adult man with Graves' disease, either hyperthyroidism or ophthalmopathy (not recorded which). CDR3s include the opening cysteine and the closing phenylalanine or tryptophan. D genes are given only for firm matches. A clone size is listed for some rows: how often the clone was seen (once, few, many), or a class if it is expanded.

j_call,v_call,clone_size,d_call,cdr3_nt,cdr3_aa
TRBJ2-7,TRBV7-9,few,.,TGCGCCAGCAGCCAGTCCGGGAGTGTCTCCTACGAGCAGTACTTC,CASSQSGSVSYEQYF
TRBJ1-5,TRBV9,few,TRBD1,TGTGCCAGCCTCAACCCGGGACAGGGGTTGCGGCAGCCCCAGCATTTT,CASLNPGQGLRQPQHF
TRBJ1-1,TRBV10-3,few,.,TGTGCCAGCGCAGAGCAGGGTATCATGAACACTGAAGCTTTCTTT,CASAEQGIMNTEAFF
TRBJ2-5,TRBV6-5,.,TRBD2,TGTGCCAGCAGTTACTCGGGACTAGCGGGCGCTCAAGAGACCCAGTACTTC,CASSYSGLAGAQETQYF
TRBJ1-4,TRBV29-1,.,TRBD1,TGCAGCGTTGAAGTGACGGGACAGTCTAATGAAAAACTGTTTTTT,CSVEVTGQSNEKLFF
TRBJ2-7,TRBV6-6,few,.,TGTGCCAGCAGTTTGAGGGCGACAGGCCCCTACGAGCAGTACTTC,CASSLRATGPYEQYF
TRBJ1-5,TRBV2,many,.,TGTGCCAGCAGTGAAGCGGGGGTTGCGAGGGGGAATCAGCCCCAGCATTTT,CASSEAGVARGNQPQHF
TRBJ1-2,TRBV6-6,many,TRBD1,TGTGCCAGCAGTTATGATCCTGTCGCAGGGGGCTATGGCTACACCTTC,CASSYDPVAGGYGYTF
TRBJ2-7,TRBV5-1,.,.,TGCGCCAGCAGCACCGGCCATAGCTCCTACGAGCAGTACTTC,CASSTGHSSYEQYF
TRBJ2-6,TRBV20-1,once,.,TGCAGTGCTAGACCTCAGTTCCCTGGGGCCAACGTCCTGACTTTC,CSARPQFPGANVLTF
TRBJ2-2,TRBV7-2,few,.,TGTGCCAGCAGCTCCGGGACGACGAACACCGGGGAGCTGTTTTTT,CASSSGTTNTGELFF
TRBJ1-2,TRBV7-3,many,TRBD1,TGTGCCAGCAGCCCGACAGGGGGCGATAACTATGGCTACACCTTC,CASSPTGGDNYGYTF
TRBJ2-7,TRBV10-3,.,TRBD2,TGTGCCATCAGTCCGACTAGCGGGAGGAACGAGCAGTACTTC,CAISPTSGRNEQYF
TRBJ1-2,TRBV7-2,few,.,TGTGCCAGCAGCCTTACAGGGTTTGGCTACACCTTC,CASSLTGFGYTF
TRBJ1-6,TRBV5-1,.,TRBD1,TGCGCCAGCAGCCCAGGGACAGGACCGGATTCACCCCTCCACTTT,CASSPGTGPDSPLHF
TRBJ1-6,TRBV12-3/TRBV12-4,.,.,TGTGCCAGCAGTGAACTGGACAGAGCTAATTCACCCCTCCACTTT,CASSELDRANSPLHF
TRBJ1-1,TRBV7-8,many,.,TGTGCCAGCAGCTTAAGGACAGCCTTGAACACTGAAGCTTTCTTT,CASSLRTALNTEAFF
TRBJ1-2,TRBV14,many,.,TGTGCCAGCAGCCTCCTACAGGTGGATGGCTACACCTTC,CASSLLQVDGYTF
TRBJ2-2,TRBV7-9,.,.,TGTGCCAGCAGGGACTTAGCGGCCACCGGGGAGCTGTTTTTT,CASRDLAATGELFF
TRBJ1-4,TRBV7-6,.,.,TGTGCCAGCAGCCTGGCGGAGGGAAGGGGTTTAGTTCAACTGCTTTTT,CASSLAEGRGLVQLLF
TRBJ2-6,TRBV7-9,.,TRBD1,TGTGCCAGCATCACGGGACAGGGGTTCAATGGGGCCAACGTCCTGACTTTC,CASITGQGFNGANVLTF
TRBJ1-5,TRBV7-8,.,TRBD1,TGTGCCAGCAGCCAAGCCCCGCAGACAGGGGTGCCCCAGCATTTT,CASSQAPQTGVPQHF
TRBJ2-7,TRBV7-9,many,TRBD1,TGTGCCAGCAGCTTAGGACAGGGTCTGAACTTC,CASSLGQGLNF
TRBJ2-7,TRBV10-3,.,TRBD1,TGTGCCATCAGTGACCGGGACAGGGGTGCAGGGGAGCAGTACTTC,CAISDRDRGAGEQYF
TRBJ1-5,TRBV10-3,few,TRBD1,TGTGCCAGCAGGGGACAGGGCCCTCTGCCCCAGCATTTT,CASRGQGPLPQHF
TRBJ1-6,TRBV9,many,TRBD1,TGTGCCAGCAGCGCTCGGACAGGGTCAACATCCTCACCCCTCCACTTT,CASSARTGSTSSPLHF
TRBJ1-1,TRBV5-1,.,.,TGTGCCCCCTCTTTGGATGAGGGAATGAACACTGAAGCTTTCTTT,CAPSLDEGMNTEAFF
TRBJ1-5,TRBV20-1,.,.,TGCAGTGCCAGATTTGGGGTCCACCAGCCCCAGCATTTT,CSARFGVHQPQHF
TRBJ2-7,TRBV29-1,.,TRBD2,TGCAGCGTTACTAGCGGGAGTTTCTACGAGCAGTACTTC,CSVTSGSFYEQYF
TRBJ2-7,TRBV5-1,.,.,TGCGCCAGCAGCGCGGTACAGGGACAACTCATCTCCTACGAGCAGTACTTC,CASSAVQGQLISYEQYF
TRBJ1-2,TRBV2,.,.,TGTGCCAGCAGCCCCGGACGGCCCTTCTATGGCTACACCTTC,CASSPGRPFYGYTF
TRBJ1-6,TRBV9,.,.,TGTGCCAGCAGCGTGGGGGGGAATAATTCACCCCTCCACTTT,CASSVGGNNSPLHF
TRBJ1-3,TRBV10-3,once,.,TGTGCCATCGGCGGGGGAAACACCATATATTTT,CAIGGGNTIYF
TRBJ1-4,TRBV7-9,.,.,TGTGCCAGCAGCCCCCCAGACTCATTGGGAGAAAAACTGTTTTTT,CASSPPDSLGEKLFF
TRBJ1-6,TRBV10-3,many,TRBD1,TGTGCCATCAGTGAACAGGGGGCGGTTAGTAATTCACCCCTCCACTTT,CAISEQGAVSNSPLHF
TRBJ1-1,TRBV11-2,.,TRBD1,TGTGCCAGCAGCCAGGGGGGACAGCAAGCTTTCTTT,CASSQGGQQAFF
TRBJ2-3,TRBV11-2,.,TRBD1,TGTGCCAGCAGCCCTAGGACAGGGGCAGATACGCAGTATTTT,CASSPRTGADTQYF
TRBJ1-2,TRBV29-1,many,.,TGCAGCGTTGAAGATGGGGCAAGTTACGATGGCTACACCTTC,CSVEDGASYDGYTF
TRBJ1-1,TRBV29-1,.,.,TGCAGCACAAAACAGGGAGGGAACACTGAAGCTTTCTTT,CSTKQGGNTEAFF
TRBJ2-7,TRBV6-1,.,TRBD2,TGTGCCAGCAGTAGGGGACTAGCGGATATCTACGAGCAGTACTTC,CASSRGLADIYEQYF
TRBJ1-5,TRBV2,.,.,TGTGCCAGTGATCCGGGCCGTGAGCCCCAGCATTTT,CASDPGREPQHF
TRBJ1-5,TRBV20-1,few,TRBD1,TGCAGTGCTATGGGCTCCGGGACAGGGGAGCGCTGGCCCCAGCATTTT,CSAMGSGTGERWPQHF
TRBJ1-3,TRBV5-1,many,.,TGCGCCAGCAGCTTGTGTCCGCAGGCTTTGTGTGGAAACACCATATATTTT,CASSLCPQALCGNTIYF
TRBJ1-1,TRBV7-3,once,.,TGCGCCAGCAGCCAAGTCCAATACGGCCCCTGGACTGAAGCTTTCTTT,CASSQVQYGPWTEAFF
TRBJ2-5,TRBV12-3/TRBV12-4,.,TRBD1,TGTGCCAGCAGTTTTGGGACAGCGATTAACCAGTACTTC,CASSFGTAINQYF
TRBJ1-2,TRBV7-4,few,.,TGTGCCAGCAGGCGGAGCCAACAGGGATCCTATGGCTACACCTTC,CASRRSQQGSYGYTF
TRBJ1-2,TRBV5-1,.,TRBD1,TGCGCCAGCAGCCTTGGACAGGGTATGAGTGGCTACACCTTC,CASSLGQGMSGYTF
TRBJ1-6,TRBV7-4,.,.,TGTGCCAGCAGCTTAGTAGCCAGGGACTCACCCCTCCACTTT,CASSLVARDSPLHF
TRBJ1-1,TRBV29-1,many,TRBD1,TGCAGCGTTGAGGGGACAGGGAGGATGGCTGAAGCTTTCTTT,CSVEGTGRMAEAFF
TRBJ1-1,TRBV29-1,.,.,TGCAGCGCTGGACAGTCGAACACTGAAGCTTTCTTT,CSAGQSNTEAFF